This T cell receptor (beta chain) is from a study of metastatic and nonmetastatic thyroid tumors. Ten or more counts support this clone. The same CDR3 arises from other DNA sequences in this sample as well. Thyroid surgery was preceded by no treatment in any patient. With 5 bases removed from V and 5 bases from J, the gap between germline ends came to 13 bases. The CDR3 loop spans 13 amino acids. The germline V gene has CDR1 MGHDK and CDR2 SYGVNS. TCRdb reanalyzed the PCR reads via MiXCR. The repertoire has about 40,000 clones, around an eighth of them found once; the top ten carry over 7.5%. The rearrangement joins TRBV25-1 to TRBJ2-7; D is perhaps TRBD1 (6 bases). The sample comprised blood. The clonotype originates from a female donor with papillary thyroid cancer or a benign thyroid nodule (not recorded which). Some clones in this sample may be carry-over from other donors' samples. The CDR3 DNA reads TGTGCCAGCAGTAGGGGGACGTCAAACGAGCAGTACTTC. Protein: CASSRGTSNEQYF.